This record covers a single TCR beta chain. It lacks a known antigen. No base quality information exists; no much larger clone differs at one position. Genomic DNA was isolated from the sorted cells so that the TCRbeta CDR3 region could be sequenced. The immunoSEQ Assay was used to sequence the TCRbeta CDR3 regions. This is the immuneACCESS table as TCRdb keeps it, with only in-frame sequences that have V and J called. A part of the clones is gone; compared with another copy, unresolved V genes explain less than half, and the rest is unexplained. This sample gives some 55,000 clones in total; more than 85% of them show up just once. Jointly, the top ten make up roughly 13% of the sample. The trial excluded patients who had a history of autoimmune disease or who were on systemic immunosuppression. Peripheral blood for TCR sequencing was drawn from every dose cohort at baseline, at cycle 4 day 1 and at cycle 7 day 1. Samples were obtained from an open-label, multicenter, first-in-human phase I dose-escalation trial of ivuxolimab. Adults with locally advanced or metastatic melanoma, renal cell carcinoma, hepatocellular carcinoma or head and neck squamous cell carcinoma were enrolled in the trial. Before TCR sequencing, CD4+ T cells and CD8+ T cells were sorted from peripheral blood as separate populations.

The sample originates from a study of OX40 agonist ivuxolimab in advanced cancers. About the full investigation: Ivuxolimab was a fully human IgG2 agonistic monoclonal antibody targeting the costimulatory receptor OX40 (CD134). Intravenous ivuxolimab was administered to patients every 2 weeks at six dose levels: 0.01, 0.1, 0.3, 1.5, 3 and 10 mg/kg. The paper covers the monotherapy dose-escalation part of the phase I ivuxolimab trial, which included N of about 50 patients. A male proportion of around 83% and a mean age of 60 years, ranging from 23 to 79, were recorded for the dose-escalation cohort. Of the approximately 50 dose-escalation patients, hepatocellular carcinoma was present in about 20, melanoma in about 15, renal cell carcinoma in 9 and head and neck cancer in 9. Patients were allowed to have had prior anti-PD-1, anti-PD-L1 or anti-CTLA-4 therapy, and 40% to 45% of the dose-escalation patients had been treated with checkpoint inhibitors. Three dose-escalation patients achieved partial responses, one with hepatocellular carcinoma and two with cutaneous melanoma. Peripheral TCRbeta sequencing aimed to test whether ivuxolimab altered TCR sequence diversity and caused clonal T-cell expansion. What the research found in general, with its limitations: After ivuxolimab, expanded clones were on average more numerous among CD8+ T cells than among CD4+ T cells. At doses of 0.1 to 3.0 mg/kg, clonal expansion of both CD4+ and CD8+ blood T cells was observed from baseline to week 6. Low levels of normalized T-cell clonal expansion were also seen in some patients who did not respond. Partial responders in the 0.1-3.0 mg/kg groups had among the lowest normalized peripheral clonal expansion, especially among CD8+ T cells. The antigen specificity of the clonally expanded peripheral T cells was not determined.

The CDR3 runs 18 amino acids, cysteine and phenylalanine included. The sequence is cut down to CDR3 DNA, 54 bases in frame from base 1. CDR1 LNHDA and CDR2 SQIVND were looked up in the germline V gene (reference sequence). The junction shows trimming of 7 bases on V and 7 bases on J, and the gene matches do not reach 13 bases of it. This TCR was sampled from an adult with an advanced solid tumor such as melanoma, head and neck, liver or kidney cancer. The rearranged chain carries TRBV19 and TRBJ2-2, and TRBD2 aligns with 15 junction nucleotides. Sequences were derived from CD4+ or CD8+ T cells sorted from blood, sampled in a trial of the OX40 agonist ivuxolimab. The CDR3 region has the sequence CASTPSGLAGGPGGELFF. At the DNA level, the sequence is TGTGCCAGTACCCCTTCCGGACTAGCGGGAGGGCCGGGCGGGGAGCTGTTTTTT. Joined to the reference TRBV19 and TRBJ2-2 proteins, this CDR3 gives the full variable domain: DGGITQSPKYLFRKEGQNVTLSCEQNLNHDAMYWYRQDPGQGLRLIYYSQIVNDFQKGDIAEGYSVSREKKESFPLTVTSAQKNPTAFYLCASTPSGLAGGPGGELFFGEGSRLTVL.